One and the same sample provided the 5 T cell receptor beta chains below, sequenced in a study of T-cell memory formation after mild COVID-19. TCRdb analysed the 5' RACE reads with MiXCR anew, one entry per CDR3 protein. This sample yields tens of thousands of distinct CDR3 sequences, of which 10% to 15% are seen a single time; 35% to 50% belongs to the top ten. The sample consisted of PBMCs or a T cell subset sorted from them (not recorded which). All receptors derive from a man aged 18 to 30 who had mild COVID-19 (a few samples of this study predate the infection). Cell type and time point are not known.

The rearrangement links TRBV4-1 to TRBJ1-2, with 8 bases fitting TRBD1. The CDR3 has 13 amino acids. V lost 4 bases and J lost 8; bases outside the gene matches: 6. Germline lookup yields CDR1 MGHRA and CDR2 YSYEKL. The CDR3 spells CASSRDRGDGYTF. In DNA, the CDR3 is TGCGCCAGCAGCCGCGACAGGGGTGACGGCTACACCTTC.

V is TRBV7-2 and J is TRBJ2-6; no definite D call. Trimming removed 5 bases at V and 4 bases at J, with 6 bases between. Germline loops: CDR1 SGHTA, CDR2 FQGNSA. The CDR3 consists of 13 residues. The CDR3 DNA reads TGTGCCAGCAGCCTACAGGGGGCCAACGTCCTGACTTTC. This gives the protein CASSLQGANVLTF.

This clonotype was seen more than once but under ten times. The chain combines TRBV7-3 with TRBJ2-1; D not certain. Deletions cut 1 base from V and 8 bases from J, with 6 bases between. Germline-derived CDR1 and CDR2 are SGHTA and FQGTGA. This CDR3 comprises 12 residues. The CDR3 loop reads CASSLRYDEQFF. The CDR3 nucleotides are TGTGCCAGCAGCTTAAGGTACGATGAGCAGTTCTTC. Looking up the rest from reference TRBV7-3 and TRBJ2-1 gives the full variable domain: GAGVSQTPSNKVTEKGKYVELRCDPISGHTALYWYRQSLGQGPEFLIYFQGTGAADDSGLPNDRFFAVRPEGSVSTLKIQRTERGDSAVYLCASSLRYDEQFFGPGTRLTVL.

The chain recombines TRBV11-3 with TRBJ2-1; unclear D gene. This CDR3 comprises 14 residues. Trimming cost V 5 bases and J 2 bases, with 10 bases left between them. CDR1 SGHNT and CDR2 YENEEA come from the germline V gene. CDR3 amino acids: CASSLSNPYNEQFF. The CDR3 DNA is TGTGCCAGCAGCCTTAGTAACCCCTACAATGAGCAGTTCTTC.

In this sample, this clonotype turned up a few times. The rearrangement joins TRBV7-3 to TRBJ1-2; D call uncertain. This CDR3 has 12 amino acids. V was clipped by 8 bases and J by 8 bases, with 15 bases between them. Germline CDR1 reads SGHTA; CDR2 reads FQGTGA. CDR3 nucleotides: TGTGCCAGCTCGGACGGCCCACGGGGCTACACCTTC. It specifies CASSDGPRGYTF.